This T cell receptor (beta chain) was recorded in a study of response to subunit inactivated influenza vaccine (dated by TCRdb to between 2018 and 2020). With regard to the full study: Deep quantitative profiling of the T cell receptor repertoire was used in the study to follow responses to a trivalent subunit inactivated influenza vaccine.

The CDR3 holds 13 amino acids from the cysteine to the phenylalanine. The read is trimmed to its CDR3 DNA, 39 bases read in frame from base 1. The germline V gene (reference sequence) provides CDR1 MNHNY and CDR2 SVGAGI. To note about this clonotype: What this receptor recognizes is not known. A read error may explain this, as a much larger clone is one base away.

Library method: RT-PCR. Sequencing used an Illumina HiSeq 2500. TCRdb ran its own pipeline on the public reads, namely fastp trimming at Q25 and MiXCR clone calling, and kept in-frame beta chains. Every CDR3 protein is listed once, alongside the most common genes and DNA of its rows. The sample table holds fewer than 350,000 distinct CDR3 sequences, of which 21% were seen once. Roughly 10% of the sample comes from the top ten. What the authors observed across the whole study: The authors suggested that each seasonal influenza vaccination may recruit only a limited number of new T cells.

The sequences come from PBMCs from blood, collected about 19 months after vaccination. The V and J segments used are TRBV6-6 and TRBJ1-4, with the D segment identity uncertain. The clonotype comes from a man between 50 and 75 years old who received an inactivated influenza vaccine. Donor details come from another sample of the same person, matched by shared clones. The DNA sequence is TGTGCCAGCAGTCGGAGTTCTAATGAAGAACTGTTTTTT. It translates to CASSRSSNEELFF.